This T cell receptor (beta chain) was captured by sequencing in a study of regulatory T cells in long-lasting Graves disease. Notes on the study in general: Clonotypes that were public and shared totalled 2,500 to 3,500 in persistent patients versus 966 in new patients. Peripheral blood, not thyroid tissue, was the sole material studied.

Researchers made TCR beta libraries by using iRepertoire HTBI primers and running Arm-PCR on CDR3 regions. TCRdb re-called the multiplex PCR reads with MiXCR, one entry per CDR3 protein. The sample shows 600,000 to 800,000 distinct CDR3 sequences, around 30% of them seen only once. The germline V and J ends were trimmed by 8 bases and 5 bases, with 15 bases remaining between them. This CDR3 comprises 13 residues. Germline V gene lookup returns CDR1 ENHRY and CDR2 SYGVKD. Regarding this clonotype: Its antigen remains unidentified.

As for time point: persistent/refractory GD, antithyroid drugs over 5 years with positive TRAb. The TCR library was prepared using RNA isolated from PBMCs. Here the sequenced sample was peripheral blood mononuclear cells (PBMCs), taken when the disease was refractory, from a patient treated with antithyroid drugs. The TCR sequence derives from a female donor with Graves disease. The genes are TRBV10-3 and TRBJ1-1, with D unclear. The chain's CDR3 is CAIGGLGWTEAFF. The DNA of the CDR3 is TGTGCCATCGGAGGTTTAGGTTGGACTGAAGCTTTCTTT.